This T cell receptor beta chain derives from a study of blood T cells in healthy people across ages. CDR1 is PRHDT, CDR2 FYEKMQ, per germline (reference sequence). The CDR3 has 15 residues. V shed 1 base and J 5 bases; nucleotides not matched to a gene: 4. It was with a sample-barcoded 5' primer and a J-beta primer mix that a second PCR of roughly 6 to 12 cycles was run. One entry per CDR3 protein, called by TCRdb with MiXCR from the 5' RACE reads. Here the sample spans about 570,000 distinct CDR3 sequences, roughly a quarter being singletons. The same sample was also studied in work on T cells of mothers and their children. In that study: The TCR beta CDR3 read count exceeded 8.5 million for each mother and was around 3.1 million for each child.

Specimen: blood. V is TRBV13 and J is TRBJ2-2; the match to TRBD1 covers 7 bases. The receptor comes from a boy younger than 10 in good health. As DNA, the CDR3 is TGTGCCAGCAGCTTAGAAGGGGGCCATACCGGGGAGCTGTTTTTT. It codes for CASSLEGGHTGELFF.